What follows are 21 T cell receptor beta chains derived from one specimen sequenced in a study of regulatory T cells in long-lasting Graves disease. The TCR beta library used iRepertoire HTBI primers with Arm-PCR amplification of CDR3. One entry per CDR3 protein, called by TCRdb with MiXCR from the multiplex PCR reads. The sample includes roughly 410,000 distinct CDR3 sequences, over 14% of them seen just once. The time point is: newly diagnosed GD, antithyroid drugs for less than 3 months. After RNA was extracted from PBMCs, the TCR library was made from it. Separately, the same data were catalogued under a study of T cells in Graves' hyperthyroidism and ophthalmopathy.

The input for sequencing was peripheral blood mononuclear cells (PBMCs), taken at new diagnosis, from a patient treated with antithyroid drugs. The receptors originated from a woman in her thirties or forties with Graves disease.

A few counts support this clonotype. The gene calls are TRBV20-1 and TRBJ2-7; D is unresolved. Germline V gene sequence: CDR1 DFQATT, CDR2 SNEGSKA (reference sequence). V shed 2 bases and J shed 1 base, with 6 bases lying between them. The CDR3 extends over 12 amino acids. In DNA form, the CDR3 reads TGCAGTGCTAGATTTGGATCCTACGAGCAGTACTTC. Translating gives CSARFGSYEQYF.

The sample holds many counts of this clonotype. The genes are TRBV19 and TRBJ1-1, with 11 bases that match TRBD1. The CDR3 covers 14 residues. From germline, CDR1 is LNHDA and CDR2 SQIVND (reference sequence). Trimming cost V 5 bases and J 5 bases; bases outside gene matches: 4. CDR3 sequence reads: CASSGTGGRTEAFF. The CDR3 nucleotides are TGTGCCAGTAGTGGGACAGGGGGAAGGACTGAAGCTTTCTTT. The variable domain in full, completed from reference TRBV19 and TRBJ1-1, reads DGGITQSPKYLFRKEGQNVTLSCEQNLNHDAMYWYRQDPGQGLRLIYYSQIVNDFQKGDIAEGYSVSREKKESFPLTVTSAQKNPTAFYLCASSGTGGRTEAFFGQGTRLTVV.

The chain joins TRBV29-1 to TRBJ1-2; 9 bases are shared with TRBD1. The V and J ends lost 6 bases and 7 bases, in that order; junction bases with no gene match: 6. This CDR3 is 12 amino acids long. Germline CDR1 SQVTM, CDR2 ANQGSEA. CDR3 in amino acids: CSVSGQGGGYTF. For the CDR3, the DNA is TGCAGCGTCTCGGGACAGGGTGGTGGCTACACCTTC.

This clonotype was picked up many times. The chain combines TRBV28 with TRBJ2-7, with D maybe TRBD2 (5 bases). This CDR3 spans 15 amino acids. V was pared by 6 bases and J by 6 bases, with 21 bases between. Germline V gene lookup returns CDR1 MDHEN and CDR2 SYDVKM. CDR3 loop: CASSLTYRAGGEQYF. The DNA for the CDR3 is TGTGCCAGCAGCCTGACGTATAGGGCGGGTGGCGAGCAGTACTTC.

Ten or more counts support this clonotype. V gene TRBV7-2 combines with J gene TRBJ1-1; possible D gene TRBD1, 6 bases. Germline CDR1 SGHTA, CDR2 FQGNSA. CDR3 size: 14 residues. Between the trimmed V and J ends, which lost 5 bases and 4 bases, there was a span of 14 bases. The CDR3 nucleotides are TGTGCCAGCAGCCAAGGGACATCCCCCACTGAAGCTTTCTTT. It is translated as CASSQGTSPTEAFF.

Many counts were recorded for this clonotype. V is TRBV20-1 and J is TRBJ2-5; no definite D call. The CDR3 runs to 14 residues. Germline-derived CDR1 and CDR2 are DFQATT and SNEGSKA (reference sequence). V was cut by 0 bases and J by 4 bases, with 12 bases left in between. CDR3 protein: CSARDRELGETQYF. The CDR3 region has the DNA TGCAGTGCTAGAGATAGGGAACTTGGAGAGACCCAGTACTTC.

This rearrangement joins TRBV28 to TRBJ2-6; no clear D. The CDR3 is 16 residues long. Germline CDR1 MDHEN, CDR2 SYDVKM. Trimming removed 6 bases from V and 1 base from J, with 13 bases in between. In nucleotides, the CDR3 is TGTGCCAGCAGCTCAACAACAGCTTCTGGGGCCAACGTCCTGACTTTC. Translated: CASSSTTASGANVLTF.

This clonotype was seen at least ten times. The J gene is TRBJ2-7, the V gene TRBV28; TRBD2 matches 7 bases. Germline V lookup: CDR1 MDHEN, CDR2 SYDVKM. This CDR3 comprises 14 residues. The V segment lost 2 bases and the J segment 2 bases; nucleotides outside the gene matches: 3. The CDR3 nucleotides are TGTGCCAGCAGTTTAGCGGGAGCGGCCTACGAGCAGTACTTC. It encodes CASSLAGAAYEQYF.

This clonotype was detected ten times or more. The CDR3 DNA is TGTGCCAGCAGTACCCCCATCCTCGACAAAAATGAGCAGTTCTTC. The encoded protein is CASSTPILDKNEQFF. The chain links TRBV12-3 or TRBV12-4 to TRBJ2-1; D remains ambiguous. The germline V and J ends were trimmed by 5 bases and 7 bases, with 18 bases remaining between them. The CDR3 length is 15 residues.

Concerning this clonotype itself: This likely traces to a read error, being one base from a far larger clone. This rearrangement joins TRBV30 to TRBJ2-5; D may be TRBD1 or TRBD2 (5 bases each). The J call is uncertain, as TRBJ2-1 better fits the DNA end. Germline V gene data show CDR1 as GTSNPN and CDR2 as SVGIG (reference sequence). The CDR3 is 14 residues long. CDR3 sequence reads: CAWGYVGVGDEQFF. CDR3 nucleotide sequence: TGTGCCTGGGGTTACGTCGGAGTGGGGGATGAGCAGTTCTTC.

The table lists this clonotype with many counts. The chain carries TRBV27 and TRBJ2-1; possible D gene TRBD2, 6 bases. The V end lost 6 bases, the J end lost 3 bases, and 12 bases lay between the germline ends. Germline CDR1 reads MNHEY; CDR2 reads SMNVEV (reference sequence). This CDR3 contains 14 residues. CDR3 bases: TGTGCCAGCAGACCGGGACTCTACTACAATGAGCAGTTCTTC. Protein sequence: CASRPGLYYNEQFF.

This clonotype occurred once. CDR3: CASMAGTGAYEQYF. The CDR3 region has the DNA TGCGCCAGCATGGCCGGGACAGGAGCCTACGAGCAGTACTTC. The chain couples TRBV5-1 to TRBJ2-7; 8 nucleotides align to TRBD1. V shed 6 bases, J shed 2 bases, and the junction held 7 bases outside the gene matches. Germline V lookup: CDR1 SGHRS, CDR2 YFSETQ. The CDR3 sequence is 14 residues long.

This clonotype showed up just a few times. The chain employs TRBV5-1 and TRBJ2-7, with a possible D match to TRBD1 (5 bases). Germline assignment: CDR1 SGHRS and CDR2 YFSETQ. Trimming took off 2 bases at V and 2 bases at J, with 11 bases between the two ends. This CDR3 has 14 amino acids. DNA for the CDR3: TGCGCCAGCAGCTTTAACAGGCCACCCTACGAGCAGTACTTC. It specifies CASSFNRPPYEQYF.

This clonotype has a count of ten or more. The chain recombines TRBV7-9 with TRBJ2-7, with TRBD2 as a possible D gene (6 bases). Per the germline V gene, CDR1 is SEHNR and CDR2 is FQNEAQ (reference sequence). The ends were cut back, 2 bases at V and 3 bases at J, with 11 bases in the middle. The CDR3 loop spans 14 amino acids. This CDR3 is CASSLRRALYEQYF. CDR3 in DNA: TGTGCCAGCAGCTTAAGGAGGGCCCTCTACGAGCAGTACTTC.

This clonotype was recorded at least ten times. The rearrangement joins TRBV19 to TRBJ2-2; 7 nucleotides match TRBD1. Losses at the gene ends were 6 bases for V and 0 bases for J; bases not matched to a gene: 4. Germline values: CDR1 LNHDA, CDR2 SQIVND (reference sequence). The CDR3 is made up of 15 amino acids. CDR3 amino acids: CASSRDSTNTGELFF. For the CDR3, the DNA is TGTGCCAGTAGCCGGGACAGTACGAACACCGGGGAGCTGTTTTTT.

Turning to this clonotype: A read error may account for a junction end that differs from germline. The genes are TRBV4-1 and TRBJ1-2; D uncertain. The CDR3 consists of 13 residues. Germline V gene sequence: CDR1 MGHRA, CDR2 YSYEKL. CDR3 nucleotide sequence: TGCGCCAGCAGCCAAGATGTCCGTTTCCGTTTCGCCTTC. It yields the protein CASSQDVRFRFAF.

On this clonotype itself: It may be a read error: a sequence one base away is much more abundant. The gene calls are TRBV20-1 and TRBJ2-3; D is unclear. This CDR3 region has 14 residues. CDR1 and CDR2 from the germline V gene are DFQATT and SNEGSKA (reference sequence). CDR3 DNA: TGCAGTGCTCGGGTTGGCTACTCCACAAATACGCAGTATTTT. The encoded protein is CSARVGYSTNTQYF.

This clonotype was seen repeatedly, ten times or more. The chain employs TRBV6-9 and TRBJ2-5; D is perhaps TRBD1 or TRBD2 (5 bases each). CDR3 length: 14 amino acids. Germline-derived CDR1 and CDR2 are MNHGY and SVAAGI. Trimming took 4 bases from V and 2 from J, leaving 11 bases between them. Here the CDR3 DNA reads TGTGCCAGCAGTTCCATGGGACCGCAAGAGACCCAGTACTTC. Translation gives CASSSMGPQETQYF.

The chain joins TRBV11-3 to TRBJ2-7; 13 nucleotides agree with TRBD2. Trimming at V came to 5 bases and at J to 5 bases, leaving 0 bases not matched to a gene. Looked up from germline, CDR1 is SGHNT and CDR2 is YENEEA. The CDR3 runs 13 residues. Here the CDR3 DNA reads TGTGCCAGCAGCGGACTAGCGGGAGACGAGCAGTACTTC. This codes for CASSGLAGDEQYF.

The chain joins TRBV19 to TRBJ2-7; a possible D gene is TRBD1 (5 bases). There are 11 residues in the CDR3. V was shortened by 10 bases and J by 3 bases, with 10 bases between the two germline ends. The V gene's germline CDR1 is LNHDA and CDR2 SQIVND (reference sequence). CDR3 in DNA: TGTGCCAATACCAGGGTCTACGAGCAGTACTTC. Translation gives CANTRVYEQYF.

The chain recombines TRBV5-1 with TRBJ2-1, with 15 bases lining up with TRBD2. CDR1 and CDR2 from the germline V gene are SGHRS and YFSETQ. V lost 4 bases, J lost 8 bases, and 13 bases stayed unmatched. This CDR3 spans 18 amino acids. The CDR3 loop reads CASSPGLAGGNPIDEQFF. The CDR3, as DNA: TGCGCCAGCAGCCCTGGACTAGCGGGAGGGAACCCGATCGATGAGCAGTTCTTC.